This paragraph reports one T cell receptor (beta chain). These data come from a study of T-cell reconstitution after alpha-beta-depleted transplantation in children. Unique molecular identifiers were built into the TCRbeta library. A single record per CDR3 protein comes from TCRdb applying MiXCR to the PCR reads. The top ten hold more than 5.5% of the sample, which has over 400,000 distinct CDR3 sequences, around 13% seen once. Sequenced here: PBMCs from the stem cell graft donor, sampled from the stem cell graft. This receptor was identified in a human donor who donated a stem cell graft to a child with combined immunodeficiency.

CDR3 loop: CAISEETTYEQYF. Written as DNA, the CDR3 is TGTGCCATCAGTGAGGAGACAACCTACGAGCAGTACTTC. This rearrangement joins TRBV10-3 to TRBJ2-7; D unclear. V lost 2 bases to trimming and J lost 2 bases, with 7 bases between them. The CDR3 is made up of 13 amino acids. Germline V gene sequence: CDR1 ENHRY, CDR2 SYGVKD.